The entry below gives a single T cell receptor beta chain sequence along with its context. The antigen is undetermined. A clone one base away is much larger, so this may be a read error. The lymph nodes were axillary draining lymph nodes from breast cancer patients. These data belong to a study of breast tumors, draining lymph nodes, adjacent tissues. The CDR3 has 17 amino acids. TCRdb re-called the multiplex PCR reads through MiXCR, storing one row per CDR3 protein. The sample includes more than 250,000 distinct CDR3 sequences, 30% to 35% of them seen just once. Study-wide points: That most tumor T cells come from lymph nodes remained unproven. Tumors had less TCR diversity than lymph nodes, more than nontumor tissue.

The J gene is TRBJ2-1, the V gene TRBV12-3 or TRBV12-4; TRBD2 matches at 14 bases. The sequenced material came from axillary lymph node tissue. The receptor's source is a female donor with breast cancer. Some clones in this sample may be carry-over from other donors' samples. CDR3 residues: CVSSLGTSGRIGNEQFF. The CDR3 region has the DNA TGTGTCAGCAGTTTGGGGACTAGCGGGAGAATCGGCAATGAGCAGTTCTTC.